This note documents a single T cell receptor (beta chain) sequence. Its antigen is not known. This entry is derived from a study of cytomegalovirus exposure and HLA in healthy donors. CDR3 length: 13 amino acids. Trimming took 6 bases from V and 4 from J, leaving 12 bases between them. Germline V CDR1 and CDR2: KGHSH, LQKENI. The PCR had 60 Vbeta and 13 Jbeta primers. The protocol was immunoSEQ multiplex PCR, while the TCRdb copy is restricted to in-frame clones and leaves out a portion. This sample's table reports 150,000 to 200,000 clones. The study's findings and limits: When presence/absence was analysed, sequencing depth was taken to be roughly uniform across donors. Analysis was carried out at a later point, and it linked a missense DCLRE1C variant to TCR beta V- and J-gene trimming.

Participants comprised healthy donors of bone marrow. The chain couples TRBV18 to TRBJ1-2; weak D call: TRBD1 (6 bases). This receptor was identified in a young man in good health and CMV-seronegative. The sequenced material came from PBMCs. The CDR3 coding sequence is TGTGCCAGCTCGCAAGGACAGCGCTATGGCTACACCTTC. Translation gives CASSQGQRYGYTF. The full variable domain, in which reference TRBV18 and TRBJ1-2 provide the parts outside the CDR3, is NAGVMQNPRHLVRRRGQEARLRCSPMKGHSHVYWYRQLPEEGLKFMVYLQKENIIDESGMPKERFSAEFPKEGPSILRIQQVVRGDSAAYFCASSQGQRYGYTFGSGTRLTVV.